The source of this TCR beta chain is a study of cytomegalovirus exposure and HLA in healthy donors. Study-wide results and limits: Exclusion applied to some V segments, including TRBV6-2 and TRBV6-3, as they were indistinguishable. A missense variant in DCLRE1C was later tied to TCR beta V- and J-gene trimming. Listed as cytomegalovirus-associated were more than 150 TCR beta chains.

Looked up from germline, CDR1 is SNHLY and CDR2 is FYNNEI. V lost 6 bases and J lost 0, with 9 bases in between. The CDR3 has 14 residues. The PCR had 60 Vbeta and 13 Jbeta primers. Sequenced by immunoSEQ multiplex PCR; TCRdb stores in-frame clones only, minus some. The table has fewer than 50,000 clones, about 60% seen once; the top ten hold around 12%. To note about this clone: The antigen remains unidentified.

The chain links TRBV2 to TRBJ1-3; D gene unclear. The clonotype comes from a man in his fifties or sixties in good health and CMV-seropositive. Specimen: PBMCs. The CDR3 sequence: CASRYSSSGNTIYF. Written as DNA, the CDR3 is TGTGCCAGCAGGTACAGTAGCTCTGGAAACACCATATATTTT.